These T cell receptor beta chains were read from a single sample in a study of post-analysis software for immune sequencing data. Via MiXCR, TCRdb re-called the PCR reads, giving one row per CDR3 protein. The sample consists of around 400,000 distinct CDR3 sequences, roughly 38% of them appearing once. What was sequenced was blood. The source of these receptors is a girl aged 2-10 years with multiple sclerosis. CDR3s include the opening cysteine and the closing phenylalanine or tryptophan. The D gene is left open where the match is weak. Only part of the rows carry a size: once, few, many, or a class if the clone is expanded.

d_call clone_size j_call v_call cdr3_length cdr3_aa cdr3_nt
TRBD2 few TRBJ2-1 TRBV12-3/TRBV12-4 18 CASSWGLAGGQIWNEQFF TGTGCCAGCAGTTGGGGACTAGCGGGGGGGCAGATTTGGAATGAGCAGTTCTTC
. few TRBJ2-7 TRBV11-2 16 CASSLGPGRLTYEQYF TGTGCCAGCAGCTTAGGACCGGGACGCCTTACCTACGAGCAGTACTTC
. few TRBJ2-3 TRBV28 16 CASSLGAVPGADTQYF TGTGCCAGCAGCCTGGGGGCTGTACCGGGCGCAGATACGCAGTATTTT
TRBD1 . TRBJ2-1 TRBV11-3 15 CASSSGDRLYNEQFF TGTGCCAGCAGCTCCGGGGACAGACTATACAATGAGCAGTTCTTC
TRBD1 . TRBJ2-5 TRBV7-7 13 CVSSPGQGREQYF TGTGTTAGCAGCCCGGGACAGGGTCGAGAGCAGTACTTC
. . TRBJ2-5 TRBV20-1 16 CSAPWEGSVGRETQYF TGCAGTGCTCCCTGGGAAGGGTCAGTGGGTAGAGAGACCCAGTACTTC
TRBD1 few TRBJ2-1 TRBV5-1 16 CASSLLDRGSYNEQFF TGCGCCAGCAGCCTTTTGGACAGGGGCTCCTACAATGAGCAGTTCTTC
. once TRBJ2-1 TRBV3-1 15 CASSRRGGGSNEQFF TGTGCCAGCAGCCGGCGAGGGGGAGGGAGCAATGAGCAGTTCTTC
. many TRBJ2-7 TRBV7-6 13 CASSLQLYYEQYF TGTGCCAGCAGCTTACAGCTTTACTACGAGCAGTACTTC
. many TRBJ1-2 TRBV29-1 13 CSVGTGTNYGYTF TGCAGCGTTGGTACAGGGACCAACTATGGCTACACCTTC
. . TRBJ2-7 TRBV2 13 CASSDPELYEQYF TGTGCCAGCAGTGATCCCGAGCTCTACGAGCAGTACTTC
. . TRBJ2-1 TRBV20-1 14 CSAYRTDSYNEQFF TGCAGTGCTTACCGGACAGACTCCTACAATGAGCAGTTCTTC
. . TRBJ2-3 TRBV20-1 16 CSARSSGPGEKDTQYF TGCAGTGCTAGATCGTCAGGGCCAGGGGAAAAAGATACGCAGTATTTT
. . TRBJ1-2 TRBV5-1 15 CASSLGGVANYGYTF TGCGCCAGCAGCTTGGGTGGGGTTGCCAACTATGGCTACACCTTC
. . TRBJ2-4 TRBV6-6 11 CASSILKEQYF TGTGCCAGCAGTATACTAAAGGAGCAGTACTTC
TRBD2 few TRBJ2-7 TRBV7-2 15 CASSLEATSGYEQYF TGTGCCAGCAGCTTAGAGGCGACTAGCGGCTACGAGCAGTACTTC
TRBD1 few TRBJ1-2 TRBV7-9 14 CASSFPGGGYGYTF TGTGCCAGCAGCTTTCCAGGGGGCGGGTATGGCTACACCTTC
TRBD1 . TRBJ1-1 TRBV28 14 CASGTGQGHTEAFF TGTGCCAGCGGTACAGGACAGGGACACACTGAAGCTTTCTTT
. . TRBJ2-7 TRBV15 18 CATSREFSFGDRFYEQYF TGTGCCACCAGCAGAGAGTTTTCGTTCGGGGACCGCTTCTACGAGCAGTACTTC
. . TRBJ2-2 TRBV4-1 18 CASSQVGGQRRNTGELFF TGCGCCAGCAGCCAAGTTGGGGGACAAAGGAGGAACACCGGGGAGCTGTTTTTT
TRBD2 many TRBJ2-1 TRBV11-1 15 CASSLVAGGPYEQFF TGTGCCAGCAGCTTAGTCGCGGGAGGGCCGTATGAGCAGTTCTTC
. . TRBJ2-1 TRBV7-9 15 CASSLILDNYNEQFF TGTGCCAGCAGCTTAATCTTGGATAACTACAATGAGCAGTTCTTC
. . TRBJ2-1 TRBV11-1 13 CASSLDRVNEQFF TGTGCCAGCAGCTTAGACAGGGTCAATGAGCAGTTCTTC
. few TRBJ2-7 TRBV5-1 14 CASSFRGNPYEQYF TGCGCCAGCAGCTTCAGGGGTAACCCCTACGAGCAGTACTTC
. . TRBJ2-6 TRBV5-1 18 CASSSRQQGSSGANVLTF TGCGCCAGCAGCTCGAGACAACAGGGCAGCTCTGGGGCCAACGTCCTGACTTTC
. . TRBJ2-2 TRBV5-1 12 CASSFSAGELFF TGCGCCAGCAGCTTCTCGGCCGGGGAGCTGTTTTTT
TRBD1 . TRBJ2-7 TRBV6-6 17 CASSLAPLDRSNYEQYF TGTGCCAGCAGTTTAGCTCCTTTGGACAGGTCCAACTACGAGCAGTACTTC
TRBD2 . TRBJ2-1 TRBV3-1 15 CVSSLWGGPYNEQFF TGTGTCAGCAGCCTGTGGGGAGGGCCCTACAATGAGCAGTTCTTC
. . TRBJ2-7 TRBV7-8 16 CASSFFNIPGIYEQYF TGTGCCAGCAGCTTCTTTAATATTCCGGGGATCTACGAGCAGTACTTC
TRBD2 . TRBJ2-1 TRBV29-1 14 CSVGGGGSYYEQFF TGCAGCGTGGGTGGGGGGGGTTCCTACTATGAGCAGTTCTTC
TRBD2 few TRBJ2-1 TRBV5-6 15 CASSVAGLSYNEQFF TGTGCCAGCAGCGTAGCGGGACTTTCCTACAATGAGCAGTTCTTC
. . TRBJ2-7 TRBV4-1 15 CASSLRTGNSYEQYF TGCGCCAGCAGCCTTAGGACCGGGAACTCCTACGAGCAGTACTTC
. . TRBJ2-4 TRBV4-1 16 CASSQVARARQNIQYF TGCGCCAGCAGCCAAGTCGCCCGGGCCAGGCAAAACATTCAGTACTTC
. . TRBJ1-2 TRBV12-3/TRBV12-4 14 CASSPRFGRKNYTF TGTGCCAGCAGTCCCCGATTCGGGAGAAAGAACTACACCTTC
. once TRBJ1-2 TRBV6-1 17 CASMGGALIGANYGYTF TGTGCCAGCATGGGGGGGGCCCTTATAGGGGCTAACTATGGCTACACCTTC
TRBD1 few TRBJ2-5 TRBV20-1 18 CSARHRTGMGRGQETQYF TGCAGTGCTAGACATCGGACAGGGATGGGGAGAGGCCAAGAGACCCAGTACTTC
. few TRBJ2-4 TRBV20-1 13 CSARETPEDIQYF TGCAGTGCTAGAGAGACCCCTGAGGACATTCAGTACTTC
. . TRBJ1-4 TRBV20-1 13 CSALDPRYEKLFF TGCAGTGCTTTGGACCCCCGGTATGAAAAACTGTTTTTT
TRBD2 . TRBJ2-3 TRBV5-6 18 CASSSSVKTSGIPDTQYF TGTGCCAGCAGCTCGTCCGTAAAGACTAGCGGGATCCCAGATACGCAGTATTTT
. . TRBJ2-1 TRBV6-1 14 CASSETGPYNEQFF TGTGCCAGCAGTGAAACAGGACCCTACAATGAGCAGTTCTTC
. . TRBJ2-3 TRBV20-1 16 CSARAVQLGSRDTQYF TGCAGTGCTAGAGCGGTCCAATTGGGATCCCGAGATACGCAGTATTTT
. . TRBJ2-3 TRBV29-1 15 CSVEAFQGLSDTQYF TGCAGCGTCGAGGCGTTTCAGGGTTTGTCAGATACGCAGTATTTT
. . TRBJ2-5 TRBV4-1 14 CASSQWTNQETQYF TGCGCCAGCAGTCAATGGACTAACCAAGAGACCCAGTACTTC
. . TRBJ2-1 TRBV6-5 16 CASSYSWTLGSNEQFF TGTGCCAGCAGTTACTCGTGGACGTTGGGCTCCAATGAGCAGTTCTTC
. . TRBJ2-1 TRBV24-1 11 CATSGYNEQFF TGTGCCACCAGTGGATACAATGAGCAGTTCTTC
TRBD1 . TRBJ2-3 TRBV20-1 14 CSAWDRDYTDTQYF TGCAGTGCTTGGGACAGGGATTACACAGATACGCAGTATTTT
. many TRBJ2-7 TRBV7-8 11 CASSAYDEQYF TGTGCCAGCAGCGCTTATGACGAGCAGTACTTC
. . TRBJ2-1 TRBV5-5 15 CASSLFDNGYNEQFF TGTGCCAGCAGCTTGTTCGACAATGGGTACAATGAGCAGTTCTTC
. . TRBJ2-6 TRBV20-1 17 CSAREGGSRAGANVLTF TGCAGTGCTAGAGAAGGGGGATCAAGGGCTGGGGCCAACGTCCTGACTTTC
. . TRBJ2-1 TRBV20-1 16 CSASGRRISSYNEQFF TGCAGTGCTAGTGGGCGGCGGATTAGCTCCTACAATGAGCAGTTCTTC
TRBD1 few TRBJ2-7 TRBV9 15 CASSAQDREAYEQYF TGTGCCAGCAGCGCCCAGGACAGGGAAGCCTACGAGCAGTACTTC
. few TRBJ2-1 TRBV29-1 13 CSVEGLLVGEQFF TGCAGCGTTGAAGGTCTCCTGGTTGGTGAGCAGTTCTTC
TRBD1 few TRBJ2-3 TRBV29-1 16 CSVVGSLQGDTDTQYF TGCAGCGTTGTGGGTTCCCTACAGGGGGACACAGATACGCAGTATTTT
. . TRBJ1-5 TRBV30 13 CAWSRNSNQPQHF TGTGCCTGGAGCCGTAATAGCAATCAGCCCCAGCATTTT
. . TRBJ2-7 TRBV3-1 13 CASSNGGLHEQYF TGTGCCAGCAGCAATGGGGGACTCCACGAGCAGTACTTC